This TCR beta chain was captured by sequencing in a study of CD8+ T cells in alopecia areata. General observations from the study: For lesional scalp, especially alopecia totalis/universalis, clonality was higher than in normal scalp. Sharing of TCR sequences between patients (possibly for HLA-related reasons) was less clear than in mice.

This clone appeared a single time. Its antigen is not known. Reverse transcription of extracted RNA yielded cDNA, which provided the sequencing template. Only in-frame clones appear in the TCRdb table, and some are missing; sequencing was by immunoSEQ multiplex PCR. The sample holds some 150,000 clones, approximately 60% seen once. V was trimmed by 5 bases and J by 4 bases, leaving 13 bases between them. The CDR3 length is 14 residues. Germline V CDR1 and CDR2: SGHAT, FQNNGV. The sample was CD8+ T cells sorted from blood. The V gene is TRBV11-2, the J gene TRBJ2-3; possible D gene TRBD1, 5 bases. The source is a human donor in good health. The CDR3 nucleotides read TGTGCCAGCAGCCCCTTCCAGGGCGCAGATACGCAGTATTTT. Its translation is CASSPFQGADTQYF.